These T cell receptor beta chains were read from a single sample in a study of T cells of healthy individuals. TCRdb re-derived calls from the 5' RACE reads in MiXCR, one entry per CDR3 protein. The data contain approximately 100,000 distinct CDR3 sequences, 17% of them seen just once; the ten biggest clones take up over 5%. Source of these receptors: a human donor in good health. CDR3s include the opening cysteine and the closing phenylalanine or tryptophan. The D gene is left open where the match is weak. A row's size may be missing; if present it is once, few, many or a size class.

J,V,D,size,DNA,CDR3
TRBJ1-6,TRBV10-3,NA,NA,TGTGCCATCAGTGAGTCGCTTGGCTATAATTCACCCCTCCACTTT,CAISESLGYNSPLHF
TRBJ2-3,TRBV9,TRBD2,few,TGTGCCAGCAGCGTAGATAGCGGGGGGGACAGCGCGCAGTATTTT,CASSVDSGGDSAQYF
TRBJ1-4,TRBV4-3,TRBD1,NA,TGCGCCAGCAGCCAAGATCTTGGGGGACAGGGGTCGGGTGAAAAACTGTTTTTT,CASSQDLGGQGSGEKLFF
TRBJ2-5,TRBV6-6,NA,NA,TGTGCCAGCAGCCACAGTGGGGTTGCCCAAGAGACCCAGTACTTC,CASSHSGVAQETQYF
TRBJ1-6,TRBV28,NA,NA,TGTGCCAGCACCCAGAGAGGCAGTTATAATTCACCCCTCCACTTT,CASTQRGSYNSPLHF
TRBJ2-1,TRBV12-3/TRBV12-4,TRBD1,NA,TGTGCCAGCAGTTTAGTGGGACAGTACAATGAGCAGTTCTTC,CASSLVGQYNEQFF
TRBJ1-3,TRBV6-5,NA,NA,TGTGCCAGCAGTCAGACGCGGAGCTCTGGAAACACCATATATTTT,CASSQTRSSGNTIYF
TRBJ2-3,TRBV6-2/TRBV6-3,NA,few,TGTGCCAGCAGTTACAGCAGGACGCAGTATTTT,CASSYSRTQYF
TRBJ2-1,TRBV6-2/TRBV6-3,TRBD2,few,TGTGCCAGCAGTAGGACTAGCGGGGGGCCAGGGAATGAGCAGTTCTTC,CASSRTSGGPGNEQFF
TRBJ1-2,TRBV7-2,NA,many,TGTGCCAGCAGCCCTTCCAGGGTAGCTAACTATGGCTACACCTTC,CASSPSRVANYGYTF
TRBJ2-7,TRBV4-3,NA,NA,TGTGCCAGCAGCCCTTATCAGGCCCGAGGTTCTCACGAGCAGTACTTC,CASSPYQARGSHEQYF
TRBJ2-7,TRBV4-2,NA,many,TGTGCCAGCAGCCCGCGGAAATTCGCCTACGAGCAGTACTTC,CASSPRKFAYEQYF
TRBJ2-7,TRBV6-1,NA,many,TGTGCCAGCAGGAGGGGGCTAGCGGATACCTCCTACGAGCAGTACTTC,CASRRGLADTSYEQYF
TRBJ2-3,TRBV4-3,TRBD2,NA,TGCGCCAGCAGCCAAGATAGAATAGCGGGGGATACGCAGTATTTT,CASSQDRIAGDTQYF
TRBJ1-2,TRBV12-3/TRBV12-4,NA,NA,TGTGCCAGCAGTTTCAGAGCTAACTATGGCTACACCTTC,CASSFRANYGYTF
TRBJ2-3,TRBV12-3/TRBV12-4,TRBD1,NA,TGTGCCAGCGCCCGGGGACAGGGTCTAGATACGCAGTATTTT,CASARGQGLDTQYF
TRBJ2-1,TRBV28,NA,NA,TGTGCCAGCAGTTTGGCCGGGATAGATAATGAGCAGTTCTTC,CASSLAGIDNEQFF
TRBJ1-4,TRBV28,NA,few,TGTGCCAGCAGTTTATGGGGATTGAAGTGGGAGATGACCGGGCATTTCGAAAAACTGTTTTTT,CASSLWGLKWEMTGHFEKLFF
TRBJ2-1,TRBV6-5,NA,NA,TGTGCCAGCAGAGTAAGCGCAGGCCGGCTAGTTTGGGGGAATGAGCAGTTCTTC,CASRVSAGRLVWGNEQFF
TRBJ2-7,TRBV18,TRBD1,few,TGTGCCAGCTCACCACCGCTCTGGGACAGGGTGTCAGTCTACGAGCAGTACTTC,CASSPPLWDRVSVYEQYF